In this sample, the clone carrying this T cell receptor beta chain turned up a few times. What it binds is not known. The sample is drawn from a study of regulatory dendritic cells for organ transplantation. From germline, CDR1 is SGHVS and CDR2 FQNEAQ. The CDR3 sequence is 14 residues long. V gave up 5 bases and J gave up 3 bases, with 13 bases separating them. CFSE-labeled sorted T cells met regulatory or mature dendritic cells for less than 6 days. Study-wide results and caveats: Alloreactive memory CD8+ T cell pools varied considerably between individuals. Memory CD8+ clonal expansion seemed more limited with regulatory than mature dendritic cells. Naive T cells showed high diversity, memory cells less, memory CD8+ least.

Data came from immunoSEQ multiplex PCR; TCRdb stores just in-frame clones and leaves some out. The sample holds tens of thousands of clones, approximately 85% seen once. The source of this sequence is a human donor in good health. The sample was naive CD4+ T cells from blood cultured with dendritic cells. Subset here: CD45RA+ naive T cells. The chain joins TRBV7-8 to TRBJ1-2, with no clear D. The CDR3 here is CASSLRGDYYGYTF. CDR3 bases: TGTGCCAGCAGCCTACGAGGAGATTACTATGGCTACACCTTC.